This T cell receptor (beta chain) was recovered during a study of tissue T cells after allogeneic stem cell transplantation. V lost 0 bases to trimming and J lost 0 bases; unmatched junction nucleotides: 2. CDR1 is NNHNN, CDR2 SYGAGS, per germline (reference sequence). The CDR3 is made up of 15 amino acids. TCRbeta CDR3 was sequenced at survey depth with template counts. This table comes from immunoSEQ multiplex PCR, and its TCRdb copy is limited to in-frame clones, with some not included. The table records fewer than 3,000 clones, about 50% of them present only once. About this clone: Its antigen is unidentified. The listed genes are named as in mouse. With the read ending 1 residue before the CDR3 end, the germline J gene is used to fill in that end.

Findings of the study overall: Limitations included a small, clinically heterogeneous cohort and limited sampling depth.

Described time point: mouse harvest day 14 after allogeneic transplant. The graft held 10^6 splenic CD5+ T cells and 10^7 T-cell-depleted bone marrow cells. This mouse GVHD model was MHC-mismatched B6 to BALB/c, profiled day 7 or 14. This TCR was sampled from a female BALB/c mouse given C57BL/6 T cells with graft-versus-host disease after an allogeneic hematopoietic cell transplant. V usage is TRBV13-2 and J usage is TRBJ1-2; TRBD1 agrees at 7 bases. Sequencing input: lymph node tissue. The CDR3 DNA, read in part, is TGTGCCAGCGGTGATGGGACAGGATCAAACTCCGACTACACC. This encodes CASGDGTGSNSDYT. The complete CDR3 sequence is CASGDGTGSNSDYTF.